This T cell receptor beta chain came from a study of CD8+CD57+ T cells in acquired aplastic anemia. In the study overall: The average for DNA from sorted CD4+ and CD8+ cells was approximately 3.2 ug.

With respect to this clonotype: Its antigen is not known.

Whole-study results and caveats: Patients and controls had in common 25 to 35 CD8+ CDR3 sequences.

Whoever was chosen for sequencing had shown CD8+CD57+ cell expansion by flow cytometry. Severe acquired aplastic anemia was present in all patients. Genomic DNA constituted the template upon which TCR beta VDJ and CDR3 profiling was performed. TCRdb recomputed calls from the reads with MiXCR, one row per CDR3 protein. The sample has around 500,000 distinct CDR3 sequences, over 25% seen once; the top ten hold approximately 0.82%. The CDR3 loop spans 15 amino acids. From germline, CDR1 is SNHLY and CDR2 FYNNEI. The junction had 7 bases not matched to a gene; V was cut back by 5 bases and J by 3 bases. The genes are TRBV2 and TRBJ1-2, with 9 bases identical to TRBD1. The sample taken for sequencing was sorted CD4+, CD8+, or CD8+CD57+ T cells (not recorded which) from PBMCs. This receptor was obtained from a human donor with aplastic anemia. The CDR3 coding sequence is TGTGCCAGCAGTTCCGGGACAGGGATTGACTATGGCTACACCTTC. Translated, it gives CASSSGTGIDYGYTF.